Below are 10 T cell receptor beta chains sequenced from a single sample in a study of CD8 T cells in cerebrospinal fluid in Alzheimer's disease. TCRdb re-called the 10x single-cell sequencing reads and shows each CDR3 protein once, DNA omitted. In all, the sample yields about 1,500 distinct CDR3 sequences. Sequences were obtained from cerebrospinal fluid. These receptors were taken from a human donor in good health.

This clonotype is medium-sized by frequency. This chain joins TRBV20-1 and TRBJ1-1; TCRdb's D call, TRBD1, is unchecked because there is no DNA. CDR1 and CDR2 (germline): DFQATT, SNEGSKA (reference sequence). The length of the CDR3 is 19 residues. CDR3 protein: CSARPPRGGQGGLNTEAFF.

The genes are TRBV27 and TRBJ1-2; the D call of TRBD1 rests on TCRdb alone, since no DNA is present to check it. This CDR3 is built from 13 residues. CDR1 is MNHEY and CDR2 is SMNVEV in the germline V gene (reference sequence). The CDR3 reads CASRSGDRGGYTF.

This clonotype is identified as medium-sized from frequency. CDR3 loop: CASSPESGRSQPQHF. This chain links TRBV5-1 with TRBJ1-5; the TRBD1 assignment by TCRdb is unverifiable without DNA. Germline assignment: CDR1 SGHRS and CDR2 YFSETQ. The CDR3 covers 15 residues.

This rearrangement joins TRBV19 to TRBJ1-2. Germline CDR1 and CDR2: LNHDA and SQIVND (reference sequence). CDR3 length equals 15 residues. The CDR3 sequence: CASREDGRPPYGYTF.

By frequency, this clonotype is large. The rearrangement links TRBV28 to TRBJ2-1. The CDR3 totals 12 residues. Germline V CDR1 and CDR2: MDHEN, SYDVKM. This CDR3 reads CASSLEFNEQFF.

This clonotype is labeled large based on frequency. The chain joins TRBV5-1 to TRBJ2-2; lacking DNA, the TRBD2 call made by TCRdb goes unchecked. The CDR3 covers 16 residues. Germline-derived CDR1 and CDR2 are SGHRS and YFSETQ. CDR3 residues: CASSLGASGNTGELFF.

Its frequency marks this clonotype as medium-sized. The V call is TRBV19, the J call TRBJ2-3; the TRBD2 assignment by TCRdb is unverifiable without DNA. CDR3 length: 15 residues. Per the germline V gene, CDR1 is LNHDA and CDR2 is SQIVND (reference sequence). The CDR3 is CASSTIAGNTDTQYF.

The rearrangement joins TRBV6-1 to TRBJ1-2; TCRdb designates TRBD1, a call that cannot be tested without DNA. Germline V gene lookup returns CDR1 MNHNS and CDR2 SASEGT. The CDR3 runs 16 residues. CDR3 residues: CASSDMVQGLGYGYTF.

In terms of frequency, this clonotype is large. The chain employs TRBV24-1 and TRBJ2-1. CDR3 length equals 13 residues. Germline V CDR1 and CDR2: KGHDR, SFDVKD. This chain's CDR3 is CATSEPQRDEQFF.

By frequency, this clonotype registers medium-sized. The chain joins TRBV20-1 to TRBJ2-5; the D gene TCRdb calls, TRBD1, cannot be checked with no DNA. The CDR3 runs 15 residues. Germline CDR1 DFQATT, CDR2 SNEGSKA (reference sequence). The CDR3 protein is CSAAPGQGSWETQYF.